The entry below gives a single T cell receptor beta chain sequence along with its context. The junction differs from germline at one of its ends, possibly a read error. Libraries were prepared by immunoSEQ multiplex PCR; TCRdb keeps only in-frame clonotypes and omits some of them. The table records over 15,000 clones, 85% to 90% of them present only once. There are 16 residues in the CDR3. Germline-derived CDR1 and CDR2 are MGHRA and YSYEKL. The sample originates from a study of control samples from healthy donors and cancer patients. The sample consisted of PBMCs. The rearrangement links TRBV4-1 to TRBJ2-3; 12 nucleotides line up with TRBD1. The TCR sequence derives from a man in his fifties or sixties with head and neck cancer. The CDR3 region is CASSQSGTGGTDTQYF. The CDR3 DNA sequence: TGCGCCAGCAGCCAGTCCGGGACAGGGGGCACGGATACGCAGTATTTT.